This TCR beta chain derives from a study of regulatory T cells in long-lasting Graves disease. General study findings and limits: Persistent disease preferred TRBV28, TRBJ1-2 and TRBJ2-5. Patients with persistent disease shared 2,700 or so public clonotypes, outpacing the approximately 950 shared by new patients.

The TCR beta library used iRepertoire HTBI primers with Arm-PCR amplification of CDR3. Each CDR3 protein is one row after TCRdb ran MiXCR on the multiplex PCR reads. Here the sample spans 400,000 to 500,000 distinct CDR3 sequences, roughly 23% being singletons. The germline V gene encodes CDR1 DFQATT and CDR2 SNEGSKA (reference sequence). V was pared by 6 bases and J by 5 bases, with 20 bases between. The CDR3 runs 15 residues. Regarding time point: persistent/refractory GD, antithyroid drugs over 5 years with positive TRAb. Researchers made the TCR library from RNA that was extracted from PBMCs. Diagnosing Graves' disease relied on the American Thyroid Association guidelines. Roughly 10 milliliters of peripheral blood were drawn into EDTA tubes. Remarks on this clonotype: Its antigen is unidentified.

The chain links TRBV20-1 to TRBJ2-1; perhaps TRBD2 as D (5 bases). This specimen consisted of peripheral blood mononuclear cells (PBMCs), obtained when the disease was refractory, from a patient treated with antithyroid drugs. This clonotype was obtained from a female donor with Graves disease. The CDR3 nucleotides read TGCAGTGCCAGAAACGGGGATCAAGCGGACAATGAGCAGTTCTTC. It is translated as CSARNGDQADNEQFF.